The source of this T cell receptor (beta chain) is a study of spatial heterogeneity in lung cancer. Across the study: Each time, sequencing found more beta-chain sequences than alpha-chain sequences.

The germline V and J ends were trimmed by 3 bases and 9 bases, with 12 bases remaining between them. This CDR3 has 13 residues. Germline V gene sequence: CDR1 MNHNS, CDR2 SASEGT. Documented time point: sample taken at primary tumor resection. Whole RNA, which was extracted from tumor, nontumor lung tissue or frozen PBMC, was sequenced without any cell sorting. Samples came from 70 to 80 TRACERx patients with untreated early-stage lung cancer. TCR cDNA molecules were tagged individually, and each one carried a unique molecular identifier. TCRdb reprocessed the 5' RACE reads via MiXCR and lists one record per CDR3 protein. This sample has around 4,400 distinct CDR3 sequences, with 20% to 25% found just once. This clonotype is deemed medium-sized. The library was built for alpha chains, so this beta chain is an off-target read and its size means little.

This clonotype was sampled from a female donor with early-stage non-small cell lung cancer. The V and J genes are TRBV6-1 and TRBJ2-1; weak D call: TRBD1 (5 bases). The starting material was normal lung tissue next to the tumor, obtained at surgery. CDR3 sequence: CASSDWQGPEQFF. The CDR3, as DNA: TGTGCCAGCAGTGATTGGCAGGGTCCTGAGCAGTTCTTC.